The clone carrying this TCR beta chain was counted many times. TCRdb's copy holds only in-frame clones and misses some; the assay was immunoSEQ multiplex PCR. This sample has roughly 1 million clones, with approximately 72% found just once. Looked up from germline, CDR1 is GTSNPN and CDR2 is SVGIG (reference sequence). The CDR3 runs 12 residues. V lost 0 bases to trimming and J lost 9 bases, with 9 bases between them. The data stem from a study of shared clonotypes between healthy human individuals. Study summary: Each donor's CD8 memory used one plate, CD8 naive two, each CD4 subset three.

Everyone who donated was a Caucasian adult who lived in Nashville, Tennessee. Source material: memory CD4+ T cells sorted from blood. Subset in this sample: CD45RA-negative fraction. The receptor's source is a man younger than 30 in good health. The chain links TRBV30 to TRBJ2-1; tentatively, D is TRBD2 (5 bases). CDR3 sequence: CAWSVRGVEQFF. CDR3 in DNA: TGTGCCTGGAGTGTACGGGGTGTTGAGCAGTTCTTC. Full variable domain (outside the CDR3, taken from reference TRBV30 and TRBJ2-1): SQTIHQWPATLVQPVGSPLSLECTVEGTSNPNLYWYRQAAGRGLQLLFYSVGIGQISSEVPQNLSASRPQDRQFILSSKKLLLSDSGFYLCAWSVRGVEQFFGPGTRLTVL.